These 13 T cell receptor beta chains originate from one sample sequenced in a study of vaccination effects on CD4 cells after COVID-19. What these receptors recognize is not known. Before sequencing took place, the ViraFEST assay used viral peptide pools to expand antigen-specific CD4+ T cells. CD4+ T cell isolation took place after 10 days of culture. Negative nucleocapsid antibody tests before and after vaccination confirmed no previous SARS-CoV-2 infection. Only in-frame clones appear in the TCRdb table, and some are missing; sequencing was by immunoSEQ multiplex PCR. The data show roughly 42,000 clones, around three quarters seen once. The sample here was CD4+ T cells from PBMCs cultured with HCoV-NL63 spike peptides, taken before COVID-19 vaccination. The receptor set was obtained from a human donor who received a COVID-19 vaccine.

The rearrangement joins TRBV10-1 to TRBJ2-1; a weak D match, TRBD1 (5 bases). Per germline, CDR1 WNHNN and CDR2 SYGVQD (reference sequence). The V end lost 11 bases, the J end lost 0 bases, and 11 bases lay between the germline ends. The CDR3 totals 13 residues. The DNA for the CDR3 is TGCGCCTGGGGCGGAAGCTCCTACAATGAGCAGTTCTTC. Protein: CAWGGSSYNEQFF.

This clone has a single count. V gene TRBV28 combines with J gene TRBJ2-1, with TRBD1 matching over 10 bases. The trim removed 6 bases at V and 10 bases at J, leaving 9 bases unmatched. The CDR3 extends over 14 amino acids. CDR1 MDHEN and CDR2 SYDVKM come from the germline V gene. The CDR3, as DNA: TGTGCCAGCAGCCCACCGGGACAGGGGAAAGAGCAGTTCTTC. This codes for CASSPPGQGKEQFF. The whole variable domain, remainder taken from reference TRBV28 and TRBJ2-1, is DVKVTQSSRYLVKRTGEKVFLECVQDMDHENMFWYRQDPGLGLRLIYFSYDVKMKEKGDIPEGYSVSREKKERFSLILESASTNQTSMYLCASSPPGQGKEQFFGPGTRLTVL.

The chain uses TRBV19 and TRBJ2-1; D is possibly TRBD1 or TRBD2 (7 bases each). The CDR3 contains 14 residues. Trimming shortened V by 5 bases and J by 1 base, and 9 bases separated the two germline ends. CDR1 LNHDA and CDR2 SQIVND come from the germline V gene (reference sequence). The CDR3 reads CASSQGGSYNEQFF. The CDR3, as DNA: TGTGCCAGTAGTCAGGGGGGGTCCTACAATGAGCAGTTCTTC.

V gene TRBV5-1 combines with J gene TRBJ2-1; 13 bases line up with TRBD2. V lost 0 bases and J lost 5; bases outside the gene matches: 5. Germline V gives CDR1 SGHRS, CDR2 YFSETQ. The CDR3 is made up of 17 amino acids. CDR3 amino acids: CASSLAPGTSGNNEQFF. Here the CDR3 DNA reads TGCGCCAGCAGCTTGGCCCCAGGGACTAGCGGGAACAATGAGCAGTTCTTC. The whole variable domain, filled in from reference TRBV5-1 and TRBJ2-1, reads KAGVTQTPRYLIKTRGQQVTLSCSPISGHRSVSWYQQTPGQGLQFLFEYFSETQRNKGNFPGRFSGRQFSNSRSEMNVSTLELGDSALYLCASSLAPGTSGNNEQFFGPGTRLTVL.

The chain joins TRBV7-2 to TRBJ1-2, with D unresolved. This CDR3 is built from 13 residues. Germline CDR1 reads SGHTA; CDR2 reads FQGNSA. V gave up 3 bases and J gave up 0 bases, with 5 bases separating them. In DNA, the CDR3 is TGTGCCAGCAGCTTGGGCCCTAACTATGGCTACACCTTC. Encoded protein: CASSLGPNYGYTF.

The chain is built from TRBV7-3 and TRBJ2-5; TRBD1 is a possible D gene (5 bases). With 2 bases removed from V and 4 bases from J, the gap between germline ends came to 8 bases. Germline loops: CDR1 SGHTA, CDR2 FQGTGA. This CDR3 spans 13 amino acids. The CDR3 sequence: CASSLFGAETQYF. In DNA form, the CDR3 reads TGTGCCAGCAGCTTATTTGGGGCAGAGACCCAGTACTTC.

The gene calls are TRBV27 and TRBJ2-6; D is unresolved. The germline V gene encodes CDR1 MNHEY and CDR2 SMNVEV (reference sequence). The CDR3 length is 13 residues. V was shortened by 6 bases and J by 1 base, with 4 bases between the two germline ends. CDR3 sequence (DNA): TGTGCCAGCAGGTCTTCTGGGGCCAACGTCCTGACTTTC. Protein product: CASRSSGANVLTF.

This chain links TRBV2 with TRBJ2-3, with 10 positions matching TRBD2. CDR3 length: 16 amino acids. CDR1 and CDR2 (germline): SNHLY, FYNNEI. The J segment lost 9 bases and the V segment lost 2 bases, leaving 11 bases of the junction unmatched. The CDR3 coding sequence is TGTGCCAGCAGTGAACCAGGGGTAGCGGGGGGCCAGACGCAGTATTTT. Translated, it gives CASSEPGVAGGQTQYF. The complete variable domain, with remaining parts taken from reference TRBV2 and TRBJ2-3, reads EPEVTQTPSHQVTQMGQEVILRCVPISNHLYFYWYRQILGQKVEFLVSFYNNEISEKSEIFDDQFSVERPDGSNFTLKIRSTKLEDSAMYFCASSEPGVAGGQTQYFGPGTRLTVL.

V is TRBV5-1 and J is TRBJ2-1; TRBD2 aligns across 7 bases. Germline-derived CDR1 and CDR2 are SGHRS and YFSETQ. J lost 4 bases, V lost 4 bases, and 8 bases had no gene match. The CDR3 is 15 residues long. CDR3 DNA sequence: TGCGCCAGCAGCCCCAGTCCGGGAGGATACAATGAGCAGTTCTTC. As protein: CASSPSPGGYNEQFF.

This chain's CDR3 is CAWSALAGGQETQYF. The CDR3 DNA is TGTGCCTGGAGTGCCCTAGCGGGGGGCCAAGAGACCCAGTACTTC. The chain has TRBV30 and TRBJ2-5, with TRBD2 matching 11 bases. V was pared by 1 base and J by 1 base, with 2 bases of the junction left unmatched. CDR3 size: 15 residues. Germline V CDR1 and CDR2: GTSNPN, SVGIG (reference sequence). The variable domain in full, with the rest retrieved from reference TRBV30 and TRBJ2-5, is SQTIHQWPATLVQPVGSPLSLECTVEGTSNPNLYWYRQAAGRGLQLLFYSVGIGQISSEVPQNLSASRPQDRQFILSSKKLLLSDSGFYLCAWSALAGGQETQYFGPGTRLLVL.

The chain has TRBV9 and TRBJ2-2, with D possibly TRBD2 on 5 matching bases. The germline V gene has CDR1 SGDLS and CDR2 YYNGEE. Trimming stripped 1 base from V and 0 bases from J, with 10 bases between. This CDR3 spans 16 amino acids. The CDR3 bases are TGTGCCAGCAGCGTACGTAGCGAGACGAACACCGGGGAGCTGTTTTTT. Its translation is CASSVRSETNTGELFF.

This chain joins TRBV6-1 and TRBJ2-2; unclear D gene. From germline, CDR1 is MNHNS and CDR2 SASEGT. This CDR3 comprises 12 residues. The V gene lost 2 bases and the J gene lost 6 bases, with 4 bases spanning the gap. CDR3 loop: CASSELAGELFF. The CDR3 DNA reads TGTGCCAGCAGTGAATTGGCCGGGGAGCTGTTTTTT.

The chain joins TRBV5-8 to TRBJ1-2; D unresolved. There are 14 residues in the CDR3. V was trimmed by 2 bases and J by 1 base, leaving 9 bases between them. Per the germline V gene, CDR1 is SGHTS and CDR2 is YDEGEE. The CDR3 region is CASSFSSFNYGYTF. The DNA for the CDR3 is TGTGCCAGCAGCTTTTCTAGCTTTAACTATGGCTACACCTTC.